The 15 T cell receptor beta chains below all came from one sample that was sequenced in a study of cytomegalovirus exposure and HLA in healthy donors. PCR used 60 Vbeta primers and 13 Jbeta primers. Repertoires were generated with immunoSEQ multiplex PCR, while TCRdb's copy carries only in-frame clones and drops some. Found here are 70,000 to 100,000 clones; the top ten clones hold roughly 6%. The sample consisted of PBMCs. The receptors shown here come from a girl aged 5 to 17 in good health and CMV-seropositive.

The V gene is TRBV6-5, the J gene TRBJ1-6, with D tentatively TRBD1 (6 bases). Trimming removed 8 bases at V and 10 bases at J, with 15 bases between. CDR1 MNHEY and CDR2 SVGAGI come from the germline V gene. The CDR3 has 13 residues. CDR3 coding DNA: TGTGCCAGCGCTCGTACAGGGTGGTCACCCCTCCACTTT. Translated, it gives CASARTGWSPLHF.

The V call is TRBV5-6, the J call TRBJ1-5; a weak D match, TRBD1 (5 bases). From germline, CDR1 is SGHDT and CDR2 YYEEEE. CDR3 length: 15 residues. Deletions cut 0 bases from V and 8 bases from J, with 15 bases between. The CDR3 sequence is CASSLAVRAGEPQHF. CDR3 in DNA: TGTGCCAGCAGCTTGGCCGTCAGGGCAGGTGAGCCCCAGCATTTT.

The chain combines TRBV29-1 with TRBJ2-7; a weak D match, TRBD1 (6 bases). V lost 7 bases and J lost 2, with 21 bases in between. Germline V gene sequence: CDR1 SQVTM, CDR2 ANQGSEA. The length of the CDR3 is 15 residues. CDR3 in amino acids: CSDLPRDNKAYEQYF. DNA for the CDR3: TGCAGCGACCTCCCCCGGGACAATAAAGCCTACGAGCAGTACTTC.

J is TRBJ2-7 and V is TRBV4-3; D possibly corresponds to TRBD1 (5 bases). The CDR3 covers 14 residues. Looked up from germline, CDR1 is LGHNA and CDR2 is YSLEER. The V end was cut by 3 bases, the J end by 2 bases, with 11 bases between. The CDR3 DNA is TGCGCCAGCAGCCAGACAGCTACAGCCTACGAGCAGTACTTC. Translating gives CASSQTATAYEQYF.

J is TRBJ1-1 and V is TRBV5-1; 7 bases line up with TRBD1. Germline V gene lookup returns CDR1 SGHRS and CDR2 YFSETQ. The CDR3 runs 13 residues. V lost 10 bases to trimming and J lost 0 bases; unmatched junction nucleotides: 6. This chain's CDR3 is CAGRDSVNTEAFF. Written as DNA, the CDR3 is TGCGCCGGAAGGGACAGTGTGAACACTGAAGCTTTCTTT.

The genes are TRBV4-1 and TRBJ2-5, with 11 bases that match TRBD2. Germline V gene lookup returns CDR1 MGHRA and CDR2 YSYEKL. The CDR3 totals 14 residues. The V segment lost 5 bases and the J segment 5 bases; nucleotides outside the gene matches: 4. CDR3 sequence reads: CASSIAGGRETQYF. The DNA for the CDR3 is TGCGCCAGCAGCATAGCGGGGGGGCGGGAGACCCAGTACTTC.

This chain connects TRBV28 to TRBJ2-2; D is perhaps TRBD2 (6 bases). Trimming pared 8 bases from V and 7 bases from J, leaving 26 bases between. The germline V gene encodes CDR1 MDHEN and CDR2 SYDVKM. The CDR3 is 17 residues long. CDR3: CASSNPRRELGGGELFF. The CDR3 DNA reads TGTGCCAGCTCTAATCCACGACGAGAACTGGGGGGCGGGGAGCTGTTTTTT.

CDR3 loop: CASTTDRYPFYEQYV. DNA for the CDR3: TGCGCCAGCACTACGGACAGGTACCCTTTCTACGAGCAGTACGTC. V is TRBV10-1 and J is TRBJ2-7; TRBD1 matches at 7 bases. The CDR3 totals 15 residues. The J segment lost 3 bases and the V segment lost 7 bases, leaving 12 bases of the junction unmatched. CDR1 is WNHNN and CDR2 is SYGVQD in the germline V gene (reference sequence).

The chain carries TRBV6-5 and TRBJ1-1, with D perhaps TRBD1 (6 bases). V lost 6 bases, J lost 0 bases, and 11 bases lay in between. CDR3 size: 14 residues. From germline, CDR1 is MNHEY and CDR2 SVGAGI. CDR3 amino acids: CASRRTEMNTEAFF. The CDR3 nucleotides are TGTGCCAGCAGGAGGACAGAAATGAACACTGAAGCTTTCTTT.

This chain connects TRBV5-1 to TRBJ2-3; 9 nucleotides match TRBD1. The germline gives CDR1 SGHRS, CDR2 YFSETQ. The CDR3 covers 16 residues. J was trimmed by 3 bases and V by 4 bases; bases with no gene match: 9. Written as DNA, the CDR3 is TGCGCCAGCAGCCCAGAGGGACAGGGCGGTACAGATACGCAGTATTTT. Translation: CASSPEGQGGTDTQYF.

This sequence joins TRBV10-3 and TRBJ1-5; D unresolved. V was pared by 6 bases and J by 4 bases, with 13 bases between. This CDR3 has 14 residues. Germline values: CDR1 ENHRY, CDR2 SYGVKD. The CDR3: CAISADWSNQPQHF. The CDR3 nucleotides read TGTGCCATCAGCGCTGACTGGTCAAATCAGCCCCAGCATTTT.

The J gene is TRBJ1-3, the V gene TRBV19, with D unclear. Germline CDR1 and CDR2: LNHDA and SQIVND (reference sequence). This CDR3 contains 16 residues. V lost 7 bases and J 1 base, leaving 17 bases between the germline ends. The CDR3, as DNA: TGTGCCAGTATCGGGTACTTCGTGGAGTCTGGAAACACCATATATTTT. It encodes CASIGYFVESGNTIYF.

The V call is TRBV4-3, the J call TRBJ1-2, with 10 nucleotides matching TRBD1. CDR1 and CDR2 from the germline V gene are LGHNA and YSLEER. The CDR3 extends over 18 amino acids. The V segment lost 2 bases and the J segment 4 bases; nucleotides outside the gene matches: 13. The chain's CDR3 is CASSQTVTGGFGVYGYTF. The CDR3 bases are TGCGCCAGCAGCCAAACGGTGACAGGGGGCTTCGGAGTCTATGGCTACACCTTC.

The genes are TRBV29-1 and TRBJ1-4; TRBD1 matches 8 bases. CDR3 length: 16 residues. The junction had 12 bases not matched to a gene; V was cut back by 4 bases and J by 5 bases. CDR1 and CDR2 (germline): SQVTM, ANQGSEA. This CDR3 reads CSVGGVGQGKNEKLFF. Here the CDR3 DNA reads TGCAGCGTTGGGGGGGTCGGACAGGGAAAAAATGAAAAACTGTTTTTT.

The chain links TRBV9 to TRBJ1-1; 12 bases are a match to TRBD1. Unmatched junction bases numbered 8, after V lost 3 bases and J lost 11 bases. Per germline, CDR1 SGDLS and CDR2 YYNGEE. The CDR3 runs to 14 residues. CDR3 nucleotides: TGTGCCAGCAGCGCCTGGGACAGGGGGCCCACGGCTTTCTTT. It specifies CASSAWDRGPTAFF.